The 14 T cell receptor beta chains listed next were all sequenced from one sample in a study of blood T cell repertoires in COVID-19 (dated by TCRdb to 2020 to 2021). To prepare the library, the immunoSEQ multiplex PCR assay was applied. TCRdb's version of the immuneACCESS table is confined to in-frame rearrangements and falls short of the full clone set. An unresolved V gene accounts for under half of the shortfall where checked; the remainder is of unknown origin. The sample profile shows about 150,000 clones; 84% of them were found once. More than 3% of the sample is taken by the ten largest. Source material: PBMCs or T cells enriched from blood (not recorded which). These receptors all stem from a woman aged 50 to 65 with acute COVID-19.

This chain joins TRBV7-2 and TRBJ1-3; 7 bases map to TRBD1. The V gene end was trimmed by 4 bases and the J gene end by 3 bases; junction bases not matched to a gene: 12. This CDR3 has 17 amino acids. Germline CDR1 and CDR2: SGHTA and FQGNSA. The CDR3 DNA reads TGTGCCAGCAGCTCAAGGGTGACAGGGTCGTATGGAAACACCATATATTTT. It encodes CASSSRVTGSYGNTIYF.

This rearrangement joins TRBV29-1 to TRBJ1-1; D uncertain. The CDR3 extends over 13 amino acids. V dropped 5 bases and J dropped 1 base, with 11 bases sitting between them. Germline CDR1 reads SQVTM; CDR2 reads ANQGSEA. CDR3 residues: CSVKTTRNTEAFF. In DNA, the CDR3 is TGCAGCGTTAAGACAACCCGGAACACTGAAGCTTTCTTT.

This chain links TRBV7-6 with TRBJ2-7, with TRBD1 as a possible D gene (5 bases). CDR1 SGHVS and CDR2 FNYEAQ come from the germline V gene. The V and J ends lost 0 bases and 3 bases respectively, with 15 bases between them. CDR3 size: 16 residues. CDR3 protein: CASSLATAANYYEQYF. Here the CDR3 DNA reads TGTGCCAGCAGCTTAGCGACAGCTGCAAACTACTACGAGCAGTACTTC.

V gene TRBV3-1 (or the pseudogene TRBV3-2) combines with J gene TRBJ2-1; 13 nucleotides agree with TRBD2. This CDR3 is built from 15 residues. The ends lost 1 base at V and 10 bases at J; junction bases unmatched: 4. Germline-derived CDR1 and CDR2 are LGHDT and YNNKEL (reference sequence). For the CDR3, the DNA is TGTGCCAGCAGCCAAGGGACTAGCGGGAGCCGAGAGCAGTTCTTC. Amino acid sequence: CASSQGTSGSREQFF.

The chain links TRBV6-2 or TRBV6-3 to TRBJ2-1; D might be TRBD2 (5 bases). Germline CDR1 and CDR2: MNHEY and SVGEGT. Trimming stripped 2 bases from V and 6 bases from J, with 14 bases between. This CDR3 region has 15 residues. The CDR3 region has the DNA TGTGCCAGCAGTTACACCGGACTCCTTTCCAATGAGCAGTTCTTC. This gives the protein CASSYTGLLSNEQFF.

The chain joins TRBV12-5 to TRBJ1-3; the D gene is possibly TRBD1 (5 bases). The V end was cut by 6 bases, the J end by 0 bases, with 21 bases between. The V gene's germline CDR1 is LGHNT and CDR2 FRNRAP. The CDR3 sequence is 18 residues long. DNA of the CDR3: TGTGCTAGTGGGCCCGACCTGAACAGGATAAGCTCTGGAAACACCATATATTTT. It encodes CASGPDLNRISSGNTIYF.

The count of this clone is one. The DNA of the CDR3 is TGCGCCAGCAGCCCAGCGGGAGGGCCGAGAGAGACCCAGTACTTC. This codes for CASSPAGGPRETQYF. The V and J genes are TRBV5-1 and TRBJ2-5; TRBD2 agrees at 10 bases. The CDR3 is made up of 15 amino acids. V gave up 4 bases and J gave up 4 bases; unmatched junction bases: 7. CDR1 and CDR2 (germline): SGHRS, YFSETQ.

The V gene is TRBV19, the J gene TRBJ2-2, with 11 bases fitting TRBD1. CDR1 is LNHDA and CDR2 is SQIVND in the germline V gene (reference sequence). This CDR3 contains 17 residues. The V and J ends lost 1 base and 0 bases, in that order; junction bases with no gene match: 1. The chain's CDR3 is CASSIGGQGANTGELFF. The DNA of the CDR3 is TGTGCCAGTAGTATAGGGGGACAGGGGGCGAACACCGGGGAGCTGTTTTTT.

J is TRBJ2-7 and V is TRBV13; 8 bases are shared with TRBD1. From germline, CDR1 is PRHDT and CDR2 FYEKMQ (reference sequence). CDR3 length: 16 amino acids. Germline trimming cut 4 bases from V and 3 bases from J; bases unmatched to any gene: 11. CDR3 loop: CASSSIRWDRNYEQYF. CDR3 bases: TGTGCCAGCAGCTCCATAAGGTGGGACAGGAACTACGAGCAGTACTTC.

The CDR3 DNA reads as TGTGCCAGCCGACCCCGGACTAGCGGGAGTGGCTGGGAGACCCAGTACTTC. Translating gives CASRPRTSGSGWETQYF. The V gene is TRBV2, the J gene TRBJ2-5, with 13 bases matching TRBD2. The CDR3 is 17 amino acids. The germline CDR1 and CDR2 sequences are SNHLY and FYNNEI. V dropped 8 bases and J dropped 5; count of bases not matched to a gene: 14.

This clone was found a few times. This chain uses TRBV19 with TRBJ2-2, with 9 bases fitting TRBD1. The germline CDR1 and CDR2 sequences are LNHDA and SQIVND (reference sequence). V was pared by 7 bases and J by 6 bases, with 12 bases of the junction left unmatched. The CDR3 length is 16 residues. CDR3 nucleotides: TGTGCCAGTACCCTCTCGACAGGGGGAAGACCCGGGGAGCTGTTTTTT. Amino acid sequence: CASTLSTGGRPGELFF.

CDR3 bases: TGTGCCAGCAGCCAGTCGTATGTGTCGGACTTCTCCTACAATGAGCAGTTCTTC. This translates into CASSQSYVSDFSYNEQFF. This rearrangement joins TRBV3-1 (or the pseudogene TRBV3-2) to TRBJ2-1, with D perhaps TRBD2 (5 bases). V dropped 3 bases and J dropped 0 bases, with 18 bases sitting between them. The CDR3 runs 18 residues. Germline V CDR1 and CDR2: LGHDT, YNNKEL (reference sequence).

V and J are TRBV5-1 and TRBJ2-1; 7 bases line up with TRBD2. The CDR3 has 16 residues. Germline V CDR1 and CDR2: SGHRS, YFSETQ. Losses at the gene ends were 5 bases for V and 0 bases for J; bases not matched to a gene: 8. The CDR3 DNA is TGCGCCAGCAGGCTATCTAGCGGTGGCTCCTACAATGAGCAGTTCTTC. This codes for CASRLSSGGSYNEQFF.

The chain links TRBV30 to TRBJ2-3, with a possible D match to TRBD2 (6 bases). In germline, CDR1 is GTSNPN, CDR2 SVGIG (reference sequence). This CDR3 contains 16 residues. The V gene lost 3 bases and the J gene lost 8 bases, with 24 bases spanning the gap. The CDR3 nucleotides are TGTGCCTGGAGCCCCGAGGTGGTAGCGGCCCTCGGTACGCAGTATTTT. It encodes CAWSPEVVAALGTQYF.